What follows are 25 T cell receptor beta chains derived from one specimen sequenced in a study of OX40 agonist ivuxolimab in advanced cancers. Clones were sequenced by immunoSEQ multiplex PCR, and TCRdb holds only the in-frame ones, with some missing. The sample consists of approximately 70,000 clones, over 80% of them appearing once. This material consisted of CD4+ or CD8+ T cells sorted from blood, taken in a trial of the OX40 agonist ivuxolimab. Receptor source: an adult with an advanced solid tumor such as melanoma, head and neck, liver or kidney cancer.

The chain joins TRBV19 to TRBJ1-1, with D unresolved. V lost 11 bases to trimming and J lost 1 base, with 14 bases between them. Germline V gives CDR1 LNHDA, CDR2 SQIVND (reference sequence). CDR3 size: 13 residues. This CDR3 reads CASHSGRNTEAFF. CDR3 coding DNA: TGTGCCTCGCATTCGGGGAGGAACACTGAAGCTTTCTTT.

V usage is TRBV6-5 and J usage is TRBJ1-1; D not certain. Trimming took 2 bases from V and 5 from J, leaving 9 bases between them. Per the germline V gene, CDR1 is MNHEY and CDR2 is SVGAGI. There are 13 residues in the CDR3. CDR3 bases: TGTGCCAGCAGTTACGTGTCGGGTACTGAAGCTTTCTTT. This encodes CASSYVSGTEAFF.

The chain has TRBV19 and TRBJ1-5; D perhaps matches TRBD1 (5 bases). The CDR3 has 14 residues. Germline CDR1 LNHDA, CDR2 SQIVND (reference sequence). Trimming took off 5 bases at V and 4 bases at J, with 12 bases between the two ends. The CDR3 DNA is TGTGCCAGTAGTTGGGGGGAAGTTAATCAGCCCCAGCATTTT. The encoded protein is CASSWGEVNQPQHF.

This chain connects TRBV30 to TRBJ1-5, with D tentatively TRBD1 (6 bases). V lost 3 bases, J lost 6 bases, and 15 bases lay in between. Germline V gives CDR1 GTSNPN, CDR2 SVGIG (reference sequence). This CDR3 contains 14 residues. CDR3 bases: TGTGCCTGGAGCCACGGGGGCGCGGGTCAGCCCCAGCATTTT. It is translated as CAWSHGGAGQPQHF.

The chain combines TRBV27 with TRBJ1-2; D unclear. V was cut by 3 bases and J by 8 bases, with 22 bases left in between. CDR3 size: 16 residues. Germline V CDR1 and CDR2: MNHEY, SMNVEV (reference sequence). This CDR3 is CASSFGISNTLEGYTF. DNA for the CDR3: TGTGCCAGCAGTTTTGGGATCTCAAACACGTTAGAGGGCTACACCTTC.

The chain combines TRBV28 with TRBJ2-1; D ambiguous. Trimming left V 2 bases short and J 4 bases short, with 6 bases between. CDR3 length: 13 amino acids. Germline CDR1 is MDHEN and CDR2 is SYDVKM. CDR3: CASSLMVYNEQFF. CDR3 bases: TGTGCCAGCAGTTTAATGGTGTACAATGAGCAGTTCTTC.

The rearrangement joins TRBV7-9 to TRBJ2-7; 9 nucleotides align to TRBD2. The V segment lost 4 bases and the J segment 2 bases; nucleotides outside the gene matches: 12. The CDR3 totals 17 residues. Germline-derived CDR1 and CDR2 are SEHNR and FQNEAQ (reference sequence). The CDR3 coding sequence is TGTGCCAGCAGCTCCACAACGGCAGCGGGAGGTGCCTACGAGCAGTACTTC. It is translated as CASSSTTAAGGAYEQYF.

The rearrangement links TRBV7-9 to TRBJ2-7, with D possibly matching TRBD2 (6 bases). The V and J ends lost 1 base and 3 bases respectively, with 13 bases between them. This CDR3 spans 15 amino acids. The germline V gene has CDR1 SEHNR and CDR2 FQNEAQ (reference sequence). The CDR3 nucleotides are TGTGCCAGCAGCTTAGTCCTGAACGGGGGCTACGAGCAGTACTTC. Translation: CASSLVLNGGYEQYF.

DNA for the CDR3: TGTGCCAGCAGTTTCATTCCCTCGGACTCTGGGGCCAACGTCCTGACTTTC. It encodes CASSFIPSDSGANVLTF. The chain carries TRBV27 and TRBJ2-6; D gene uncertain. The germline V gene encodes CDR1 MNHEY and CDR2 SMNVEV (reference sequence). The CDR3 spans 17 residues. V dropped 3 bases and J dropped 0 bases, with 12 bases sitting between them.

The V and J genes are TRBV11-3 and TRBJ1-1; D is unresolved. The CDR3 covers 14 residues. Germline V CDR1 and CDR2: SGHNT, YENEEA. Trimming took off 1 base at V and 0 bases at J, with 6 bases between the two ends. The CDR3 nucleotides read TGTGCCAGCAGCTTAGCGGGAGTGAACACTGAAGCTTTCTTT. Protein: CASSLAGVNTEAFF. Full variable domain (remainder filled in from reference TRBV11-3 and TRBJ1-1): EAGVVQSPRYKIIEKKQPVAFWCNPISGHNTLYWYLQNLGQGPELLIRYENEEAVDDSQLPKDRFSAERLKGVDSTLKIQPAELGDSAVYLCASSLAGVNTEAFFGQGTRLTVV.

As DNA, the CDR3 is TGTGCCGTTCGGCCGAGCGGGAGGAGCGCCGGGGAGCTGTTTTTT. It specifies CAVRPSGRSAGELFF. The chain carries TRBV10-3 and TRBJ2-2; TRBD2 agrees at 9 bases. The CDR3 contains 15 residues. V shed 11 bases and J 6 bases; nucleotides not matched to a gene: 13. The germline V gene has CDR1 ENHRY and CDR2 SYGVKD.

In this sample, this clone turned up once. The genes are TRBV14 and TRBJ2-5; the match to TRBD1 covers 7 bases. V lost 0 bases, J lost 2 bases, and 6 bases stayed unmatched. This CDR3 region has 16 residues. The germline CDR1 and CDR2 sequences are SGHDN and FVKESK. The DNA of the CDR3 is TGTGCCAGCAGCCAAGACGCTGGGACAGTACAAGAGACCCAGTACTTC. Its translation: CASSQDAGTVQETQYF.

This chain connects TRBV2 to TRBJ2-7, with 10 bases lining up with TRBD2. V was pared by 3 bases and J by 0 bases, with 2 bases of the junction left unmatched. The CDR3 loop spans 15 amino acids. CDR1 and CDR2 from the germline V gene are SNHLY and FYNNEI. CDR3 loop: CASSDPSGGSYEQYF. The CDR3 DNA follows: TGTGCCAGCAGTGACCCTAGCGGGGGCTCCTACGAGCAGTACTTC. The full variable domain, in which reference TRBV2 and TRBJ2-7 provide the parts outside the CDR3, is EPEVTQTPSHQVTQMGQEVILRCVPISNHLYFYWYRQILGQKVEFLVSFYNNEISEKSEIFDDQFSVERPDGSNFTLKIRSTKLEDSAMYFCASSDPSGGSYEQYFGPGTRLTVT.

The genes are TRBV10-3 and TRBJ1-2; D possibly corresponds to TRBD1 (6 bases). V shed 3 bases and J shed 7 bases, with 15 bases lying between them. Germline V CDR1 and CDR2: ENHRY, SYGVKD. The CDR3 contains 14 residues. The CDR3: CAISESGANGGYTF. Written as DNA, the CDR3 is TGTGCCATCAGTGAATCGGGGGCTAATGGTGGCTACACCTTC.

V gene TRBV28 combines with J gene TRBJ1-1; D not resolved. The V gene's germline CDR1 is MDHEN and CDR2 SYDVKM. The V end was cut by 8 bases, the J end by 4 bases, with 11 bases between. This CDR3 region has 12 residues. This CDR3 reads CASRQDGTEAFF. The CDR3, as DNA: TGTGCCAGCCGACAAGACGGCACTGAAGCTTTCTTT. Drawing the rest from reference TRBV28 and TRBJ1-1, the complete variable domain is DVKVTQSSRYLVKRTGEKVFLECVQDMDHENMFWYRQDPGLGLRLIYFSYDVKMKEKGDIPEGYSVSREKKERFSLILESASTNQTSMYLCASRQDGTEAFFGQGTRLTVV.

This chain links TRBV5-4 with TRBJ2-5, with unresolved D. The V gene's germline CDR1 is SGHNT and CDR2 YYREEE (reference sequence). This CDR3 is 14 amino acids long. Trimming cost V 2 bases and J 5 bases, with 13 bases left between them. The DNA of the CDR3 is TGTGCCAGCAGCTTACCGTCCCCGTTGGAGACCCAGTACTTC. It specifies CASSLPSPLETQYF.

The J gene is TRBJ1-2, the V gene TRBV5-4, with D perhaps TRBD1 (5 bases). Trimming took off 4 bases at V and 5 bases at J, with 12 bases between the two ends. Germline V gene lookup returns CDR1 SGHNT and CDR2 YYREEE (reference sequence). The CDR3 has 13 amino acids. CDR3: CASSSRGGYGYTF. For the CDR3, the DNA is TGTGCCAGCAGCAGCCGGGGGGGTTATGGCTACACCTTC.

This clone was observed a single time. The rearrangement links TRBV7-9 to TRBJ1-5; 10 bases fit TRBD1. The trim removed 3 bases at V and 5 bases at J, leaving 1 base unmatched. The CDR3 is 14 amino acids. CDR1 is SEHNR and CDR2 is FQNEAQ in the germline V gene (reference sequence). As DNA, the CDR3 is TGTGCCAGCAGCTTGACAGGGGGCGATCAGCCCCAGCATTTT. It is translated as CASSLTGGDQPQHF.

The rearrangement links TRBV6-5 to TRBJ2-6; D is unclear. Germline V gives CDR1 MNHEY, CDR2 SVGAGI. The V and J ends lost 2 bases and 0 bases respectively, with 5 bases between them. The CDR3 spans 15 residues. The CDR3 here is CASSYRFSGANVLTF. In DNA, the CDR3 is TGTGCCAGCAGTTACAGGTTCTCTGGGGCCAACGTCCTGACTTTC.

This chain connects TRBV4-3 to TRBJ2-1; D may match TRBD1 or TRBD2 (5 bases each). From germline, CDR1 is LGHNA and CDR2 YSLEER. CDR3 length: 14 residues. V was cut by 3 bases and J by 8 bases, with 14 bases left in between. CDR3 nucleotides: TGCGCCAGCAGCCACGGGACGACTGGGGATGAGCAGTTCTTC. Encoded protein: CASSHGTTGDEQFF.

V usage is TRBV11-2 and J usage is TRBJ2-7, with 8 bases fitting TRBD1. V dropped 5 bases and J dropped 3; count of bases not matched to a gene: 12. CDR1 and CDR2 (germline): SGHAT, FQNNGV. The CDR3 runs to 16 residues. This CDR3 is CASSTYPDRADYEQYF. The CDR3 bases are TGTGCCAGCAGCACCTACCCGGACAGGGCAGACTACGAGCAGTACTTC.

The gene calls are TRBV13 and TRBJ2-7; D not resolved. The CDR3 spans 13 residues. The V end lost 3 bases, the J end lost 2 bases, and 8 bases lay between the germline ends. The germline V gene encodes CDR1 PRHDT and CDR2 FYEKMQ (reference sequence). Here the CDR3 reads CASSLTRAYEQYF. The DNA of the CDR3 is TGTGCCAGCAGCTTGACGAGAGCCTACGAGCAGTACTTC. The complete variable domain, with remaining parts taken from reference TRBV13 and TRBJ2-7, reads AAGVIQSPRHLIKEKRETATLKCYPIPRHDTVYWYQQGPGQDPQFLISFYEKMQSDKGSIPDRFSAQQFSDYHSELNMSSLELGDSALYFCASSLTRAYEQYFGPGTRLTVT.

The J gene is TRBJ1-1, the V gene TRBV4-1; D not certain. Deletions cut 5 bases from V and 1 base from J, with 8 bases between. CDR3 length equals 13 residues. Per germline, CDR1 MGHRA and CDR2 YSYEKL. CDR3 sequence: CASSFDGNTEAFF. The CDR3 DNA reads TGCGCCAGCAGCTTCGACGGGAACACTGAAGCTTTCTTT.

This clone was recorded at least ten times. The CDR3: CSVRVERNTGELFF. CDR3 nucleotides: TGCAGCGTCAGGGTAGAGAGGAACACCGGGGAGCTGTTTTTT. J is TRBJ2-2 and V is TRBV29-1, with a weak D call TRBD1 (5 bases). This CDR3 is built from 14 residues. V was pared by 6 bases and J by 1 base, with 12 bases between. Germline values: CDR1 SQVTM, CDR2 ANQGSEA.

J is TRBJ2-5 and V is TRBV4-2; possibly TRBD2 for D (6 bases). Matching the DNA end better, TRBJ2-7 makes the J call doubtful. The CDR3 totals 13 residues. CDR1 LGHNA and CDR2 YNFKEQ come from the germline V gene. In nucleotides, the CDR3 is TGTGCCAGCAGCCAAGCGACTAGCTACGAGCAGTACTTC. It is translated as CASSQATSYEQYF.